This section outlines one T cell receptor beta chain sequence together with its context. This clonotype was found many times. This clone's antigen is unknown. Per-base qualities were not stored, and no clone one base away is much larger. The sample belongs to a study of T cells in Graves' hyperthyroidism and ophthalmopathy (dated by TCRdb to about 2019). Some background on the complete study: To identify distinguishing TCR V-J signatures, a discovery cohort of about 100 patients was used, comprising some 45 with Graves' ophthalmopathy and some 60 with stable Graves' hyperthyroidism. Prospective prediction of ophthalmopathy was tested in an independent validation cohort consisting of some 19 hyperthyroidism patients and around 17 patients who later progressed to ophthalmopathy. The 100 discovery patients were randomly split 7:3 into training and test sets. In roughly six Graves' hyperthyroidism patients, the study also compared T-cell repertoires from thyroid tissue with T-cell repertoires from blood. Once sampling was done, hyperthyroidism patients were given methimazole at a starting dose of 30 mg daily, whereas ophthalmopathy patients were given high-dose intravenous methylprednisolone. TCR Vbeta CDR3 sequencing of roughly 140 peripheral blood samples (over 40 ophthalmopathy, roughly 72 hyperthyroidism and some 17 progressor patients) is reported in the paper. The research as a whole found: No statistical method was used to fix the sample size in advance, and group allocation was not hidden from the investigators. During validation, the model predicted progression to ophthalmopathy a median of about 6.3 months ahead of onset, with around 71% sensitivity and more than 72% specificity. Blood samples also contained most of the expanded thyroid clonotypes (frequency above 0.001), which suggests that blood repertoires may reflect thyroid immune responses. A 13 V-J signature model separated ophthalmopathy from stable hyperthyroidism, with around 91% sensitivity and roughly 81% specificity in cross-validation and 80%/75% in testing.

Stable Graves' hyperthyroidism was defined as no progression to ophthalmopathy during 18 months of follow-up. Hyperthyroidism patients were newly diagnosed, had a disease duration of under 2 months, and were aged 18 to 65 years. Patients with uncontrolled infections, other autoimmune diseases, pregnancy or lactation were excluded. Diagnoses were established on the basis of clinical symptoms, serum thyroxine and TRAb, thyroid ultrasound, and orbital computed tomography. Trizol reagent was used to extract total RNA, and RNA quality was then checked on an Agilent 2100 Bioanalyzer. Amplification of TCR beta CDR3 regions was carried out from RNA transcripts. For the first round of RT-PCR on the TCR CDR3, the HTBI primer set was used together with the Qiagen OneStep RT-PCR kit. The libraries were constructed in a second round of multiplex PCR and then size-selected and purified. Libraries were sequenced paired-end with 100 bp reads on an Illumina HiSeq2000. In the authors' own workflow: SOAPnuke was used to process the raw data, removing reads that contained adapters or uncalled bases, had a mean Phred below 15, or lacked an exact match to the constant primer or identifier. High-quality paired reads were merged with COPE v1.2.5, and unique nucleotide sequences were defined as clonotypes. MiTCR v1.1 was used to align clonotypes to the IMGT TRBV, TRBD and TRBJ reference segments. The analysis included only V-J combinations with a frequency above 0.0001, which together covered roughly 99% of the repertoires. A TCS score was defined as the ratio of F50 (clonal expansion) to E x V (chaos), with BLOSUM62-based TCRdist applied between CDR3 peptides within each V-J. Welch's t-statistics and random forest reduced around 550 V-J features to 13, which were used in a naive Bayes classifier (R e1071). The similarity between thyroid and blood repertoires was quantified using the Morisita-Horn index. TCRdb reworked the public reads: Q25 trimming with fastp, MiXCR clone assembly, productive beta chains retained. Entries are consolidated by CDR3 protein sequence, retaining the most common genes and DNA. The V and J calls were determined by TCRdb, not by the authors. The sample data list almost 600,000 distinct CDR3 sequences, and around 46% of these were observed just once. Around 7.7% of the sample rests with the top ten.

The CDR3 starts with the cysteine, ends with the phenylalanine, and has 14 residues. Of the read, only the CDR3 DNA is kept; its 42 bases are in frame from base 1. Based on the germline V gene (reference sequence), the CDR1 and CDR2 sequences are LGHDT and YNNKEL. Trimming removed 5 bases from V and 7 bases from J; the gene matches leave 10 bases unexplained. Sequencing was performed on peripheral blood or thyroid tissue (not recorded which). The rearrangement joined TRBV3-1 to TRBJ1-2, with 7 bases in between that match TRBD1. The source of this sequence is a woman aged 18-29 years with Graves' hyperthyroidism. DNA sequence: TGTGCCAGCAGCTCGTACAGGGGTAAGGGTGGCTACACCTTC. Its protein reads: CASSSYRGKGGYTF.